This entry is about one T cell receptor (beta chain). V gave up 7 bases and J gave up 4 bases; unmatched junction bases: 7. Germline lookup yields CDR1 SNHLY and CDR2 FYNNEI. This CDR3 spans 16 amino acids. In the authors' workflow: Amplified reference gene primers provided the basis for estimating nucleated cell counts. The protocol was immunoSEQ multiplex PCR, while the TCRdb copy is restricted to in-frame clones and leaves out a portion. The V and J calls and clone size come from that table; D and trimming were worked out from the DNA. This sample yields about 88,000 clones, of which more than 75% are seen a single time; about 14% belongs to the top ten. The data are from a study of blood T cell repertoires in COVID-19. Study-level background: In each case, the material was cDNA or gDNA derived from T cells, B-cell-depleted T cells, or PBMCs.

The sample was peripheral blood. The source of this sequence is a woman aged 65 to 85 with acute or convalescent COVID-19. The chain uses TRBV2 and TRBJ2-4, with 13 bases identical to TRBD2. This CDR3 is CASNAGTSGIKNIQYF. CDR3 in DNA: TGTGCCAGCAATGCCGGGACTAGCGGGATTAAAAACATTCAGTACTTC.